One and the same sample provided the 14 T cell receptor beta chains below, sequenced in a study of OX40 agonist ivuxolimab in advanced cancers. Sequencing was performed with immunoSEQ multiplex PCR; in TCRdb, only in-frame clones are kept and a portion is missing. The profile shows 35,000 to 45,000 clones, approximately 92% of them singletons. This specimen was CD4+ or CD8+ T cells sorted from blood, taken in a trial of the OX40 agonist ivuxolimab. These receptors all stem from an adult with an advanced solid tumor such as melanoma, head and neck, liver or kidney cancer.

This sequence joins TRBV4-2 and TRBJ2-1; D is unresolved. The V and J ends lost 0 bases and 2 bases respectively, with 11 bases between them. This CDR3 region has 16 residues. Germline V gene lookup returns CDR1 LGHNA and CDR2 YNFKEQ. The CDR3 DNA reads TGTGCCAGCAGCCAAGATTTAGTCGGTCCCTACAATGAGCAGTTCTTC. It codes for CASSQDLVGPYNEQFF.

This chain links TRBV7-9 with TRBJ2-1, with TRBD2 matching 8 bases. The CDR3 is 16 amino acids. Trimming cost V 5 bases and J 8 bases; bases outside gene matches: 14. Germline V gives CDR1 SEHNR, CDR2 FQNEAQ (reference sequence). This CDR3 reads CASSPQRDPGGDEQFF. CDR3 sequence (DNA): TGTGCCAGCAGCCCCCAACGGGACCCCGGGGGGGATGAGCAGTTCTTC.

The chain combines TRBV10-2 with TRBJ1-3; D ambiguous. The CDR3 is 13 residues long. Germline lookup yields CDR1 WSHSY and CDR2 SAAADI. Trimming left V 4 bases short and J 3 bases short, with 7 bases between. DNA for the CDR3: TGCGCCAGCAGTGGAGGGTTTGGAAACACCATATATTTT. Translation gives CASSGGFGNTIYF.

This chain uses TRBV5-4 with TRBJ1-2; tentatively, D is TRBD1 (6 bases). Trimming pared 2 bases from V and 3 bases from J, leaving 17 bases between. The germline CDR1 and CDR2 sequences are SGHNT and YYREEE (reference sequence). The CDR3 runs 16 residues. The DNA of the CDR3 is TGTGCCAGCAGCTTAGGTGGACAGATGGGCGACTATGGCTACACCTTC. This encodes CASSLGGQMGDYGYTF.

The CDR3 DNA reads TGTGCCAGCAGTGAATCCTACTGGGACAGGGAAGATAATTCACCCCTCCACTTT. Its protein product is CASSESYWDREDNSPLHF. This chain connects TRBV2 to TRBJ1-6, with 9 bases lining up with TRBD1. Per the germline V gene, CDR1 is SNHLY and CDR2 is FYNNEI. CDR3 length: 18 residues. V trimming: 2 bases; J trimming: 5 bases; junction bases outside the gene matches: 10.

The chain is built from TRBV4-3 and TRBJ2-7, with 11 bases identical to TRBD1. The J segment lost 7 bases and the V segment lost 0 bases, leaving 5 bases of the junction unmatched. The germline V gene has CDR1 LGHNA and CDR2 YSLEER. This CDR3 spans 15 amino acids. CDR3 loop: CASSQDLGTGGEQYF. Written as DNA, the CDR3 is TGCGCCAGCAGCCAAGATCTAGGGACAGGGGGGGAGCAGTACTTC.

The chain uses TRBV6-1 and TRBJ2-1, with D possibly matching TRBD2 (5 bases). The CDR3 totals 15 residues. Germline lookup yields CDR1 MNHNS and CDR2 SASEGT. Trimming shortened V by 5 bases and J by 4 bases, and 15 bases separated the two germline ends. The CDR3: CASSRGYDLYNEQFF. The CDR3 DNA sequence: TGTGCCAGCAGTCGCGGGTACGACCTTTACAATGAGCAGTTCTTC.

This chain links TRBV7-9 with TRBJ1-4; TRBD1 matches 9 bases. CDR1 is SEHNR and CDR2 is FQNEAQ in the germline V gene (reference sequence). This CDR3 spans 12 amino acids. Trimming took 10 bases from V and 7 from J; bases not matched to a gene: 4. The CDR3 nucleotides read TGTGCCATGGGACAGGGAATTGAAAAACTGTTTTTT. This translates into CAMGQGIEKLFF.

V is TRBV28 and J is TRBJ2-7; 10 bases align to TRBD2. The CDR3 contains 14 residues. With 6 bases clipped from V and 1 base from J, the junction kept 3 bases outside the gene matches. CDR1 is MDHEN, CDR2 SYDVKM, per germline. Here the CDR3 DNA reads TGTGCCAGCAGGCCTAGCGGGGGTTCCTACGAGCAGTACTTC. It codes for CASRPSGGSYEQYF.

The genes are TRBV7-2 and TRBJ2-3, with D possibly being TRBD2 (5 bases). Looked up from germline, CDR1 is SGHTA and CDR2 is FQGNSA. This CDR3 has 15 residues. Trimming pared 2 bases from V and 3 bases from J, leaving 12 bases between. The CDR3 protein is CASSLSLARTDTQYF. The CDR3 nucleotides are TGTGCCAGCAGCTTATCCCTAGCCCGGACAGATACGCAGTATTTT. The variable domain in full, completed from reference TRBV7-2 and TRBJ2-3, reads GAGVSQSPSNKVTEKGKDVELRCDPISGHTALYWYRQSLGQGLEFLIYFQGNSAPDKSGLPSDRFSAERTGGSVSTLTIQRTQQEDSAVYLCASSLSLARTDTQYFGPGTRLTVL.

V gene TRBV7-2 combines with J gene TRBJ1-1; D gene unclear. V dropped 1 base and J dropped 5 bases, with 8 bases sitting between them. Germline lookup yields CDR1 SGHTA and CDR2 FQGNSA. The CDR3 covers 13 residues. The CDR3 bases are TGTGCCAGCAGCTTAGGACCGGATACTGAAGCTTTCTTT. Protein: CASSLGPDTEAFF.

The gene calls are TRBV28 and TRBJ1-1; 9 bases map to TRBD1. The CDR3 contains 14 residues. The V and J ends lost 5 bases and 3 bases, in that order; junction bases with no gene match: 4. Germline V CDR1 and CDR2: MDHEN, SYDVKM. CDR3 protein: CASSIGDRDTEAFF. The CDR3 DNA is TGTGCCAGCAGTATAGGGGACAGGGACACTGAAGCTTTCTTT.

This chain links TRBV29-1 with TRBJ1-3; D unresolved. The CDR3 runs to 13 residues. Germline CDR1 SQVTM, CDR2 ANQGSEA. The V gene lost 4 bases and the J gene lost 4 bases, with 11 bases spanning the gap. CDR3 in DNA: TGCAGCGTTGCATGGGCGGCGGGAAACACCATATATTTT. It specifies CSVAWAAGNTIYF.

The V and J genes are TRBV6-5 and TRBJ1-2; a weak D match, TRBD1 (5 bases). V gave up 4 bases and J gave up 5 bases, with 14 bases separating them. Germline values: CDR1 MNHEY, CDR2 SVGAGI. The CDR3 has 14 amino acids. CDR3 sequence (DNA): TGTGCCAGCAGTTGGGCCGACAGTTCATATGGCTACACCTTC. Protein product: CASSWADSSYGYTF.